A single sample is the source of the 7 T cell receptor delta chains below, sequenced in a study of Vδ1+ human thymocytes. Whole-study results and caveats: In the thymus, TRG and TRD repertoires looked highly polyclonal with Gaussian CDR3 lengths.

The template was reverse-transcribed extracted RNA. Multiplex PCR used pooled V-gene forward primers and a constant-region reverse primer to amplify CDR3s. TCRdb called clones from the multiplex PCR reads again using CATT. Of 24,000 or so delta-chain clones in the sample, 25% to 35% were seen once. For these receptors, no antigen is known. Sequencing was performed on Vdelta1+ gamma-delta thymocytes from the thymus. Specified subset: FACS-sorted CD3+ TCRalphabeta- TCRVdelta1+ TCRVdelta2- thymocytes. These receptor sequences come from a boy younger than two who had congenital heart surgery.

This clone was counted only a few times. This chain connects TRDV1 to TRDJ1; 8 positions agree with TRDD3. The CDR3 loop spans 27 amino acids. Germline CDR1 and CDR2: TSWWSYY and QGS. Trimming cost V 4 bases and J 0 bases; bases outside gene matches: 40. CDR3: CALGACRGGSSHHINPVLGGYTDKLIF. The DNA of the CDR3 is TGTGCTCTTGGGGCCTGCCGGGGGGGTTCTAGCCACCACATCAACCCAGTACTGGGGGGCTACACCGATAAACTCATCTTT.

Note on this clone: A read error may explain this, as a much larger clone is one base away. Other DNA sequences of this sample code for an identical CDR3. J is TRDJ1 and V is TRDV2, with 8 bases lining up with TRDD3. Germline CDR1 reads GEAIGNYY; CDR2 reads EKD. The CDR3 runs 21 residues. DNA for the CDR3: TGTGCCTGTGCCGGACCTAGCTGGGGGAGCCCCCACGTAACCGGTACCGATAAACTCATCTTC. This codes for CACAGPSWGSPHVTGTDKLIF.

The V and J genes are TRDV1 and TRDJ1; tentative D call: TRDD3 (6 bases). The CDR3 has 19 amino acids. V lost 4 bases and J 4 bases, leaving 28 bases between the germline ends. Germline CDR1 reads TSWWSYY; CDR2 reads QGS. In DNA form, the CDR3 reads TGTGCTCTTGGGGTGCTCCCATCCACTTGGACTGGGAGTAGCGATAAACTCATCTTT. Translated, it gives CALGVLPSTWTGSSDKLIF.

This chain links TRDV1 with TRDJ1; 8 bases are shared with TRDD3. V dropped 0 bases and J dropped 3; count of bases not matched to a gene: 15. The V gene's germline CDR1 is TSWWSYY and CDR2 QGS. This CDR3 is built from 19 residues. The CDR3 bases are TGTGCTCTTGGGGAACTCTTTTACTGGGGGGAGGACCGATCCGATAAACTCATCTTT. Translated, it gives CALGELFYWGEDRSDKLIF.

This clone was found a few times. The V and J genes are TRDV1 and TRDJ1; D gene ambiguous. Germline V CDR1 and CDR2: TSWWSYY, QGS. V dropped 5 bases and J dropped 6 bases, with 16 bases sitting between them. The CDR3 is 14 amino acids. CDR3 in amino acids: CALGPQGTEYKLIF. CDR3 in DNA: TGTGCTCTTGGGCCCCAAGGGACTGAGTATAAACTCATCTTT.

On this clone: The likely explanation is a read error, given a far larger clone one base away. This CDR3 is also generated by other DNA sequences in the sample. This chain uses TRDV2 with TRDJ2; TRDD3 matches at 9 bases. Germline values: CDR1 GEAIGNYY, CDR2 EKD. The V gene end was trimmed by 3 bases and the J gene end by 8 bases; junction bases not matched to a gene: 6. The CDR3 runs 14 residues. The DNA of the CDR3 is TGTGCCTGTGACTGGGGGATAATTACCGCACAACTCTTCTTT. Amino acid sequence: CACDWGIITAQLFF.

On this clone itself: The same CDR3 also results from other DNA sequences found in this sample. The chain is built from TRDV1 and TRDJ1; 10 bases map to TRDD3. The CDR3 totals 18 residues. Per the germline V gene, CDR1 is TSWWSYY and CDR2 is QGS. V was clipped by 5 bases and J by 0 bases; unmatched bases: 12. The CDR3 protein is CALGPPGGYARYTDKLIF. The CDR3 DNA reads as TGTGCTCTTGGGCCCCCAGGGGGATACGCAAGGTACACCGATAAACTCATCTTT.